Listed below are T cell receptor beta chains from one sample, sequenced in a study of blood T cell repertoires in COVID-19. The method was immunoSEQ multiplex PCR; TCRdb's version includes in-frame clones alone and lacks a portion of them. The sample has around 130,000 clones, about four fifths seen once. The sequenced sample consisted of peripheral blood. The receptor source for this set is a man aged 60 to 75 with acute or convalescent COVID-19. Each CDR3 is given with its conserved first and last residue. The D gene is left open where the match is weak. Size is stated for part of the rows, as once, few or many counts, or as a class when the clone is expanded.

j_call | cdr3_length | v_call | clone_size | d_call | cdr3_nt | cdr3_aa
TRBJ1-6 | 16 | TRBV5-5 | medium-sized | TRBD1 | TGTGCCAGCTCGAAGACAGGGATGCCCTATAATTCACCCCTCCACTTT | CASSKTGMPYNSPLHF
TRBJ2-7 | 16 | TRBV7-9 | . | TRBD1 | TGTGCCAGCAGCGCACCGGGACAGGGGGCTTCCTACGAGCAGTACTTC | CASSAPGQGASYEQYF
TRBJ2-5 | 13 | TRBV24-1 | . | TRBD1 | TGTGCCACCAGACAGGGGCCCCAAGAGACCCAGTACTTC | CATRQGPQETQYF
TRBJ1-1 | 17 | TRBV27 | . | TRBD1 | TGTGCCAGCAGTGCCTGGACAGGGGGCCGGGGAAACACTGAAGCTTTCTTT | CASSAWTGGRGNTEAFF
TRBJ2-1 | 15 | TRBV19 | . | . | TGTGCCAGTAGCACACAGGCTCACCCCTACAATGAGCAGTTCTTC | CASSTQAHPYNEQFF
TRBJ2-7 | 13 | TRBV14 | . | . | TGTGCCAGCAGCCCGGGGGTAGGCTACGAGCAGTACTTC | CASSPGVGYEQYF
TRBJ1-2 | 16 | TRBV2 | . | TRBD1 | TGTGCCAGCAGTGAAGGGGACAGGGGGGGATACTATGGCTACACCTTC | CASSEGDRGGYYGYTF
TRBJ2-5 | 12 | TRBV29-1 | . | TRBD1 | TGCAGCGTTGATGACAGGGTCGAGACCCAGTACTTC | CSVDDRVETQYF
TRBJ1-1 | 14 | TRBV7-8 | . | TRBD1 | TGTGCCAGCAGCTTGGGACAGGAGAACACTGAAGCTTTCTTT | CASSLGQENTEAFF
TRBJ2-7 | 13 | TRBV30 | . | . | TGTGCCTGGAGCCAACAGGTAGCCTACGAGCAGTACTTC | CAWSQQVAYEQYF
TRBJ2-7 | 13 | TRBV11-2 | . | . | TGTGCCAGCAGCTCCCGGGAGACCTACGAGCAGTACTTC | CASSSRETYEQYF
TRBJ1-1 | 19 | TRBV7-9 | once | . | TGTGCCAGCAGCCCGCGCGTGGGCACCGGGAATCGCATGAACACTGAAGCTTTCTTT | CASSPRVGTGNRMNTEAFF
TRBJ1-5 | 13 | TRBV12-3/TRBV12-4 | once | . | TGTGCCAGCAGTTTTGGGCAGAATCAGCCCCAGCATTTT | CASSFGQNQPQHF
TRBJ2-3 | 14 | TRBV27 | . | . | TGTGCCAGCAGTTTATCTCACGGGGCAGATACGCAGTATTTT | CASSLSHGADTQYF
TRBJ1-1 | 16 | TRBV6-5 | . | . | TGTGCCAGCAGTTACGAGGCCCGGACATCGAACACTGAAGCTTTCTTT | CASSYEARTSNTEAFF
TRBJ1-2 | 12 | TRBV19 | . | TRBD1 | TGTGCCAGTAGTATCAGGGACAGTGGCTACACCTTC | CASSIRDSGYTF
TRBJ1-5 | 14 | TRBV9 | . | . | TGTGCCAGCAGCCAAGAGTCAGTGTCGGGTCCCCAGCATTTT | CASSQESVSGPQHF
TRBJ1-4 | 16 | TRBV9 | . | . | TGTGCCAGCAGCGTAGGAGGAGGCGACGGTAATGAAAAACTGTTTTTT | CASSVGGGDGNEKLFF
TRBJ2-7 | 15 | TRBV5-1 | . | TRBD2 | TGCGCCAGCAGAGGGGCTAGCGGGATTTACTACGAGCAGTACTTC | CASRGASGIYYEQYF
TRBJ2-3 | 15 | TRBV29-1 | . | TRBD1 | TGCAGCGTTACCCCCCGGGACAGGGCTCCAGATACGCAGTATTTT | CSVTPRDRAPDTQYF
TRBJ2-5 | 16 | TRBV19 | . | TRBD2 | TGTGCCAGTAGTATGGAAAACCTAGCGGGAGGCGAGACCCAGTACTTC | CASSMENLAGGETQYF
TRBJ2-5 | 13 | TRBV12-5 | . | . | TGTGCTAGTGTTTTGGGGGGCGGAGAGACCCAGTACTTC | CASVLGGGETQYF